This T cell receptor beta chain came from a study of blood T cells in healthy people across ages. Looking at the study overall: About one barcoded beta molecule was captured per two T cells (by template switching). General observations from the study: PBMCs were not sorted, which prevented a conclusive comparison of naive versus antigen-experienced cells. Per million T cells, TCR beta diversity dropped roughly linearly as age increased.

Combining a sample-barcoded 5' primer with a J-beta primer mix, a second PCR ran for about 7 to 11 cycles. A minimum of 2.5 million CDR3-containing paired-end reads was obtained for each sample. MiXCR, applied by TCRdb to the 5' RACE reads, yields one record per CDR3 protein. This table holds 1 million to 1.2 million distinct CDR3 sequences, around two fifths found once. With respect to this clonotype: Its target is not known.

The CDR3 covers 14 residues. Trimming removed 6 bases at V and 0 bases at J, with 9 bases between. The specimen sequenced was blood. This chain connects TRBV12-3 or TRBV12-4 to TRBJ1-5; D not resolved. The origin of this receptor is a man aged 18 to 30 in good health. CDR3 loop: CASRFGGSNQPQHF. In DNA form, the CDR3 reads TGTGCCAGCAGGTTCGGCGGTAGCAATCAGCCCCAGCATTTT.